This TCR beta chain was captured in a study of blood T cell repertoires in COVID-19. Across the whole study: COVID-19 samples collected from the United States, Italy and Spain covered acute and convalescent phases.

Libraries were prepared by immunoSEQ multiplex PCR; TCRdb keeps only in-frame clonotypes and omits some of them. The data show under 200,000 clones, over 65% seen once. The CDR3 is 16 amino acids. The V gene's germline CDR1 is SGHAT and CDR2 FQNNGV. Trimming shortened V by 7 bases and J by 0 bases, and 18 bases separated the two germline ends. This receptor was taken from a woman older than 75 with acute or convalescent COVID-19. This sequence joins TRBV11-2 and TRBJ2-5, with D possibly being TRBD2 (6 bases). Sample: peripheral blood. The CDR3 loop is CASTPLGGMYQETQYF. As DNA, the CDR3 is TGTGCCAGCACCCCGTTGGGGGGAATGTACCAAGAGACCCAGTACTTC.